Reported below is one T cell receptor (beta chain). This clonotype was found a few times. It has no known antigen specificity. No base qualities exist here, and no much larger clone lies one base off it. Sequencing used an Illumina NovaSeq 6000. TCRalpha and TCRbeta cDNA libraries were built by 5'RACE with constant-segment primers, adding sample barcodes and unique molecular identifiers. Trizol reagent was used to extract RNA from every sample. Amplification of the libraries took two PCR steps, and the second step added a second sample barcode plus Illumina TruSeq adapters. The libraries were sequenced on an Illumina NovaSeq using 2 x 150 bp paired-end reads. Under the source paper's analysis protocol: The reads were demultiplexed and collapsed into UMI-guided consensus sequences using migec v1.2.7. With mixcr v2.1.11, UMI consensuses were aligned to TRA and TRB V and J templates and assembled into clonotypes. Expanded or contracted clonotypes were those called significant by both edgeR and NoisET, with noise models trained on biological replicates. For edgeR calls, the cutoffs were a false discovery rate-adjusted p below 0.01 and a log2 fold-change threshold of 1. As an exploratory analysis of dynamics, PCA with hierarchical clustering was applied to max-normalized trajectories of the 1000 most abundant clonotypes. Separately sequenced CD4+ and CD8+ repertoires were used to assign a CD4 or CD8 phenotype to each responding clone. The public sequencing data were trimmed at Q25 with fastp and processed into clonotypes with MiXCR by TCRdb, which kept only in-frame beta chains. Rows merge per CDR3 protein into single entries with the most common DNA and genes. These V and J calls derive from TCRdb rather than the authors' analysis. The sample data list about 350,000 distinct CDR3 sequences, and less than 25% of these were observed just once. 21% of the sample belongs to the ten largest clones.

Via the germline V gene, CDR1 is MNHEY and CDR2 SVGEGT. A distance of 13 bases separates the germline ends of V and J, which lose 6 bases and 8 bases respectively. Counted from cysteine to phenylalanine, this CDR3 has 12 amino acids. Just the 36-base CDR3 DNA is kept, in frame starting at base 1. Ficoll-Paque density gradient centrifugation was used to isolate PBMCs. These data are taken from a study of T-cell memory formation after mild COVID-19 (dated by TCRdb to the early 2020s). Describing the broader study: TCR sequence clusters from the two donors were found to be largely donor specific. Longitudinal TCRalpha and TCRbeta repertoire sequencing tracked T-cell clones expanding and contracting after mild COVID-19 in two donors. The cohort was made up of two young adult volunteers, one female and one male, who were previously healthy.

The full study reports these points: The second-wave clones that peaked on day 37 were not confirmed to be SARS-CoV-2 specific. The study included only a couple of mild cases, and larger cohorts that include severe cases with pre-infection samples were judged to be necessary. Contracting CD4+ clones turned up mainly in the CM and EM memory subsets, whereas EMRA was where CD8+ clones were enriched. Some responding clones were detected in pre-infection memory, suggesting pre-existing cross-reactive memory T cells joined the SARS-CoV-2 response. Clones that contracted from day 15 to 85 showed balanced CD4/CD8 phenotypes, whereas a second wave of clones that expanded from day 15 to 37 leaned towards CD4+.

Rearrangement joined TRBV6-2 or TRBV6-3 to TRBJ1-1; TRBD1 is perhaps the D gene, given 5 matching bases. Material: PBMCs or a T cell subset sorted from them (not recorded which). This receptor was obtained from a man younger than 35 who had mild COVID-19 (a few samples of this study predate the infection). The sample titles of this study are shuffled in the database, so cell type and time point are left out; the donor was told from shared clones. CDR3 reads: CASSPTGIEAFF. The nucleotide sequence is given as TGTGCCAGCAGCCCTACAGGAATCGAAGCTTTCTTT.